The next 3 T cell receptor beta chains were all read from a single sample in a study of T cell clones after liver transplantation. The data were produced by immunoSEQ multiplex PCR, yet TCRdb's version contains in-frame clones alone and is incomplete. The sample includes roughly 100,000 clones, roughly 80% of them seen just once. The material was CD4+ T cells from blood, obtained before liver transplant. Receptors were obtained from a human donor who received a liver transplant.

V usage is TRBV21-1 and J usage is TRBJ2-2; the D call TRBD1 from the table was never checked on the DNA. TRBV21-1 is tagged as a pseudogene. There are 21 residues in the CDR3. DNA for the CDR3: TGTGCCAGCAGCAAAGGAAGGACCCAAGGGGCCCCATCCGCGAACACCGGGGAGCTGTTTTTT. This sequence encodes CASSKGRTQGAPSANTGELFF.

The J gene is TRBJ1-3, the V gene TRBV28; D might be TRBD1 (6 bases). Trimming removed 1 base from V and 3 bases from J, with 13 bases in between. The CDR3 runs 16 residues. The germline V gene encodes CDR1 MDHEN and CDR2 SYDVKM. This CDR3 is CASSLFQGLGGNTIYF. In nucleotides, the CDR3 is TGTGCCAGCAGTTTATTCCAGGGGCTCGGTGGAAACACCATATATTTT.

The CDR3: CASSLEGVRAGSQPQHF. The CDR3 nucleotides read TGTGCCAGCAGCTTAGAGGGGGTCAGGGCAGGGAGTCAGCCCCAGCATTTT. The gene calls are TRBV7-9 and TRBJ1-5; D may be TRBD1 (6 bases). V shed 1 base and J shed 6 bases, with 19 bases lying between them. CDR3 length: 17 amino acids. Germline values: CDR1 SEHNR, CDR2 FQNEAQ (reference sequence).